The present T cell receptor (beta chain) was sequenced within a study of T cell responses to AZD1222 COVID-19 vaccine. This clone was recorded once. This CDR3 spans 14 amino acids. The V gene's germline CDR1 is SEHNR and CDR2 FQNEAQ (reference sequence). V was clipped by 0 bases and J by 4 bases, with 10 bases between them. Clones were read by immunoSEQ multiplex PCR, and TCRdb kept only the in-frame ones, dropping some. The repertoire consists of 150,000 to 250,000 clones, with roughly 90% occurring once and the leading ten covering 3% to 3.5%. The clonotype was recovered from an adult who received the AZD1222 COVID-19 vaccine. The V call is TRBV7-9, the J call TRBJ2-7, with D possibly being TRBD2 (5 bases). Sequencing used peripheral blood, obtained 28 days after the second AZD1222 dose. The CDR3: CASSLAGEAYEQYF. The DNA for the CDR3 is TGTGCCAGCAGCTTAGCGGGAGAAGCGTACGAGCAGTACTTC.